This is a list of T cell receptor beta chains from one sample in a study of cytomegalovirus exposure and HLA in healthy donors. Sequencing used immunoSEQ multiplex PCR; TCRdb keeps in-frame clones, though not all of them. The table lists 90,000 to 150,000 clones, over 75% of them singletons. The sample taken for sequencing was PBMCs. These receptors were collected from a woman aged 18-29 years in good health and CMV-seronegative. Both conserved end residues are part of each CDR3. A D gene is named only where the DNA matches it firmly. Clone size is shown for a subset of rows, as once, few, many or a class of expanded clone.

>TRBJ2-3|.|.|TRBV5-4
CASSFGGRWSDTQYF
TGTGCCAGCAGCTTCGGAGGGAGATGGTCAGATACGCAGTATTTT
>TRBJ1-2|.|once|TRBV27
CASSFRGRGYTF
TGTGCCAGCAGTTTCCGTGGGAGGGGCTACACCTTC
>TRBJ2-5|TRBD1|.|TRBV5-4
CASRRDRVSQETQYF
TGTGCCAGCAGAAGGGACAGGGTCAGCCAAGAGACCCAGTACTTC
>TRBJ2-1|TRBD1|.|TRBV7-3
CASSPTGVDEQFF
TGTGCCAGCAGCCCGACAGGGGTAGATGAGCAGTTCTTC
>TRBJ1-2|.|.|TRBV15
CATSRDSGQVRAGYTF
TGTGCCACCAGCAGAGATTCTGGGCAGGTTAGAGCTGGCTACACCTTC
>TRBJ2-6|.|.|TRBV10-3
CAIRDSSGANGLTF
TGTGCCATCAGGGACAGCTCTGGGGCCAACGGCCTGACTTTC
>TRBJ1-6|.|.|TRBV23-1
CASSPPPGRNSPLHF
TGCGCCAGCAGTCCCCCACCAGGGAGGAATTCACCCCTCCACTTT
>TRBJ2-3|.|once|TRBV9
CASSAGVVVLTDTQYF
TGTGCCAGCAGCGCCGGGGTTGTGGTCTTAACAGATACGCAGTATTTT
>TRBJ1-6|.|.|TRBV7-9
CASSPIGRDLSPLHF
TGTGCCAGCAGCCCAATCGGGCGGGACCTATCACCCCTCCACTTT
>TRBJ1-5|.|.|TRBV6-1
CASSESRQYSNQPQHF
TGTGCCAGCAGTGAGAGTCGACAGTATAGCAATCAGCCCCAGCATTTT
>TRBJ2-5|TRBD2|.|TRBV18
CASSPRGGQETQYF
TGTGCCAGCTCACCCCGGGGGGGCCAAGAGACCCAGTACTTC
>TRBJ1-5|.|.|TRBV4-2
CASSQEISRIGNQPQHF
TGTGCCAGCAGCCAAGAAATCTCGAGGATCGGCAATCAGCCCCAGCATTTT
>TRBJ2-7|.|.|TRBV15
CATSRARFYEQYF
TGTGCCACCAGCAGAGCCAGATTCTACGAGCAGTACTTC
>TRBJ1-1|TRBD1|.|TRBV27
CASSSPRTGGWTEAFF
TGTGCCAGCAGTTCCCCCCGGACAGGGGGATGGACTGAAGCTTTCTTT
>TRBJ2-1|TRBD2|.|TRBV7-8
CASSAQYRTSPNNEQFF
TGTGCCAGCAGCGCCCAATATCGGACTAGCCCCAACAATGAGCAGTTCTTC
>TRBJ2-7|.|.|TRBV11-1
CASSPRWTIDVYEQYF
TGTGCCAGCAGCCCACGGTGGACAATCGACGTCTACGAGCAGTACTTC
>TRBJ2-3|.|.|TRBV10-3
CAISEMLASTDTQYF
TGTGCCATCAGTGAGATGTTAGCGTCCACAGATACGCAGTATTTT
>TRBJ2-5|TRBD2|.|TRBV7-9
CAAGTTSMKTQYF
TGTGCCGCCGGGACTACCTCTATGAAGACCCAGTACTTC
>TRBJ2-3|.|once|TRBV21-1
CASSKWRRVSCSDTQYF
TGTGCCAGCAGCAAATGGAGGAGGGTATCATGTTCAGATACGCAGTATTTT
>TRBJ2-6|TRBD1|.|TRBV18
CASSPIGTGGVLTF
TGTGCCAGCTCCCCCATAGGGACAGGCGGAGTCCTGACTTTC
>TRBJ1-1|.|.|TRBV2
CASSYDTEAFF
TGTGCCAGCAGTTATGACACTGAAGCTTTCTTT
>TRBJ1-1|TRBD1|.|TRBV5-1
CASSLTMTGYGGTEAFF
TGCGCCAGCAGCTTGACGATGACAGGGTACGGGGGTACTGAAGCTTTCTTT
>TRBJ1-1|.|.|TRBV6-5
CASSYGPVNTEAFF
TGTGCCAGCAGTTACGGCCCCGTTAACACTGAAGCTTTCTTT
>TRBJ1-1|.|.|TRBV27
CASSLWRGLENTEAFF
TGTGCCAGCAGTTTATGGAGGGGTCTGGAGAACACTGAAGCTTTCTTT
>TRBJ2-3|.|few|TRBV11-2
CASSSPSSSSTQYF
TGTGCCAGCAGCTCACCCTCATCTAGTAGTACGCAGTATTTT
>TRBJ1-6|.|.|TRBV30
CAWSVEVNSPLHF
TGTGCCTGGAGTGTAGAGGTTAATTCACCCCTCCACTTT
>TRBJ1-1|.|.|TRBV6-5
CASSWRGTEAFF
TGTGCCAGCAGTTGGAGAGGCACCGAAGCTTTCTTT
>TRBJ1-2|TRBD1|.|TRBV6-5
CASSAVSAGGSTF
TGTGCCAGCAGTGCCGTATCGGCAGGGGGGTCCACCTTC
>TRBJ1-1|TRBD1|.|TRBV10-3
CAISEVTYTGAAFF
TGTGCCATCAGTGAGGTTACATACACAGGGGCAGCTTTCTTT
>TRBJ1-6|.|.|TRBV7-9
CSSSLNTPPLHF
TGTTCCAGCAGCTTGAACACCCCACCCCTCCACTTT
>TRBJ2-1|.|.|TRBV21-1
CASSKGGTGGLLRPRFF
TGTGCCAGCAGCAAAGGAGGGACAGGGGGTCTCTTGAGGCCTCGGTTCTTC
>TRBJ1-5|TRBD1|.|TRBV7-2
CASSIRTGLDQPQHF
TGTGCCAGCAGTATCCGGACAGGCCTGGATCAGCCCCAGCATTTT
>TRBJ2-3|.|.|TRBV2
CARTGGGGDTQYF
TGTGCCAGAACAGGGGGGGGAGGGGATACGCAGTATTTT
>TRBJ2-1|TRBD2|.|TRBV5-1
CASSAGLAGQNEQFF
TGCGCCAGCAGCGCGGGACTAGCGGGTCAAAATGAGCAGTTCTTC
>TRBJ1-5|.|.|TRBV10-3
CATSGGNSNQPQHF
TGTGCCACCTCGGGGGGGAATAGCAATCAGCCCCAGCATTTT
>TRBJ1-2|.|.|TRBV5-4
CASSWGQGRRIEGYTF
TGTGCCAGCAGCTGGGGTCAAGGGAGGAGGATAGAAGGCTACACCTTC
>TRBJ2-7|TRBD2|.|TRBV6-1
CASSAERDYEQYF
TGTGCCAGCAGTGCGGAGCGGGACTACGAGCAGTACTTC
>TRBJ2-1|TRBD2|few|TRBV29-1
CSVDTTSGIRDEQFF
TGCAGCGTTGATACAACTAGCGGGATTCGAGATGAGCAGTTCTTC
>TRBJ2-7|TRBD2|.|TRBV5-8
CASSPKFGTSGRSYEQYF
TGTGCCAGCAGCCCGAAGTTCGGGACTAGCGGGAGATCCTACGAGCAGTACTTC
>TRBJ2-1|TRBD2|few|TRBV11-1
CASSLTAGGLYEQFF
TGTGCCAGCAGCTTAACAGCGGGGGGCCTCTATGAGCAGTTCTTC
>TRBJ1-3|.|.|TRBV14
CASSRTGPNSGNTIYF
TGTGCCAGCAGCCGTACAGGGCCGAACTCTGGAAACACCATATATTTT
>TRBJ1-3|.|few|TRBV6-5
CASSYVRGFGGNTIYF
TGTGCCAGCAGTTACGTCCGGGGGTTCGGTGGAAACACCATATATTTT
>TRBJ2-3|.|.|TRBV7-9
CASSLGWRSTDTQYF
TGTGCCAGCAGCTTAGGGTGGAGGAGCACAGATACGCAGTATTTT
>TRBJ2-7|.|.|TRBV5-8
CASSRTASYEQYF
TGTGCCAGCAGCCGGACTGCTTCCTACGAGCAGTACTTC